The clone carrying this TCR beta chain was seen a few times. Its antigen remains unidentified. TCRdb itself ran the RT-PCR reads through MiXCR, one entry per CDR3 protein. Of 550,000 to 800,000 distinct CDR3 sequences listed, about 15% are singletons. The sample comes from a study of response to subunit inactivated influenza vaccine. Study-wide results and caveats: The authors put forward the suggestion that each seasonal influenza vaccination may bring in only a limited number of new T cells.

The CDR3 totals 13 residues. The germline gives CDR1 SQVTM, CDR2 ANQGSEA. With 7 bases removed from V and 7 bases from J, the gap between germline ends came to 17 bases. This receptor was identified in a man aged 45-60 years who received an inactivated influenza vaccine. V gene TRBV29-1 combines with J gene TRBJ2-4; D might be TRBD2 (6 bases). The source material was PBMCs from blood, sampled 11 to 12 days after vaccination. CDR3 in DNA: TGCAGCGCCCGTTCTGGGGGGTGGAACATTCAGTACTTC. This codes for CSARSGGWNIQYF.